This T cell receptor (beta chain) was profiled in a study of monozygotic twins with cystic fibrosis. As for the study in general: Approximately 2.8 micrograms of fragmented DNA underwent roughly 15 PCR cycles for library preparation. The study's findings and limits: Monozygotic CF twins shared more identical nucleotide clonotypes than unrelated patients.

The method was immunoSEQ multiplex PCR; TCRdb's version includes in-frame clones alone and lacks a portion of them. Among 30,000 to 40,000 clones listed, 96% were seen once. The CDR3 consists of 12 residues. Trimming pared 1 base from V and 3 bases from J, leaving 3 bases between. Looked up from germline, CDR1 is LGHNT and CDR2 is FRNRAP. In regard to this clone: Its antigen is not identified.

The sequence came from a girl aged 2-10 years with cystic fibrosis. The gene calls are TRBV12-5 and TRBJ1-2, with D unresolved. Sequencing input: blood. The CDR3 region has the DNA TGTGCTAGTGGTTTGGATGACTATGGCTACACCTTC. Its translation is CASGLDDYGYTF.